These 18 T cell receptor beta chains were sequenced from one sample in a study of blood T cell repertoires in COVID-19. Assay: immunoSEQ multiplex PCR; the TCRdb copy retains only in-frame clones and omits some. The sample includes about 350,000 clones, around nine tenths of them seen just once. Input material: PBMCs or T cells enriched from blood (not recorded which). The receptors were gathered from a woman under 40 who had been exposed to COVID-19.

This chain links TRBV28 with TRBJ1-1, with D possibly TRBD1 on 6 matching bases. The V end was cut by 5 bases, the J end by 4 bases, with 8 bases between. Germline CDR1 reads MDHEN; CDR2 reads SYDVKM. The CDR3 has 12 amino acids. The CDR3 is CASSTGFTEAFF. The CDR3 nucleotides read TGTGCCAGCAGTACAGGGTTCACTGAAGCTTTCTTT.

The V gene is TRBV28, the J gene TRBJ2-2, with 10 nucleotides matching TRBD2. The CDR3 has 17 amino acids. V gave up 4 bases and J gave up 6 bases; unmatched junction bases: 11. CDR1 and CDR2 from the germline V gene are MDHEN and SYDVKM. The CDR3 nucleotides are TGTGCCAGCAGTTCCGGATCACTAGCGGGACGACCCGGGGAGCTGTTTTTT. Amino acids: CASSSGSLAGRPGELFF.

V gene TRBV28 combines with J gene TRBJ2-1; TRBD1 matches 7 bases. V shed 3 bases, J shed 9 bases, and the junction held 20 bases outside the gene matches. Germline V gives CDR1 MDHEN, CDR2 SYDVKM. The CDR3 is made up of 18 amino acids. This CDR3 is CASSFSGLGISGGGEQFF. CDR3 sequence (DNA): TGTGCCAGCAGTTTTTCTGGGCTGGGGATCTCAGGGGGTGGTGAGCAGTTCTTC.

The chain is built from TRBV25-1 and TRBJ2-1; 7 bases are shared with TRBD2. Trimming cost V 7 bases and J 1 base; bases outside gene matches: 10. The CDR3 loop spans 16 amino acids. Germline CDR1 is MGHDK and CDR2 is SYGVNS. The CDR3 loop reads CASTRGGSRSYNEQFF. CDR3 DNA sequence: TGTGCCAGCACTCGCGGCGGGAGTCGTTCCTACAATGAGCAGTTCTTC.

The chain carries TRBV11-2 and TRBJ2-5, with 8 nucleotides matching TRBD2. V shed 3 bases, J shed 4 bases, and the junction held 4 bases outside the gene matches. Per germline, CDR1 SGHAT and CDR2 FQNNGV. The CDR3 totals 14 residues. CDR3 coding DNA: TGTGCCAGCAGCTTGGGTAGCGGGATAGAGACCCAGTACTTC. Protein sequence: CASSLGSGIETQYF.

The CDR3 nucleotides read TGTGCCAGCTCACCACCCCTTCGGAAGGGGACAGATACGCAGTATTTT. This encodes CASSPPLRKGTDTQYF. The chain is built from TRBV18 and TRBJ2-3; perhaps TRBD1 as D (5 bases). The V end was cut by 0 bases, the J end by 3 bases, with 13 bases between. This CDR3 is 16 amino acids long. Germline V gene lookup returns CDR1 KGHSH and CDR2 LQKENI.

The chain carries TRBV19 and TRBJ2-7; tentatively, D is TRBD1 (5 bases). The CDR3 is made up of 12 amino acids. Trimming removed 8 bases from V and 2 bases from J, with 10 bases in between. The germline gives CDR1 LNHDA, CDR2 SQIVND (reference sequence). DNA of the CDR3: TGTGCCAGTTCCTGGGGCGCCTACGAGCAGTACTTC. Translating it yields CASSWGAYEQYF.

The chain joins TRBV5-8 to TRBJ1-6, with D uncertain. The CDR3 totals 13 residues. From germline, CDR1 is SGHTS and CDR2 YDEGEE. V lost 3 bases, J lost 15 bases, and 16 bases lay in between. The DNA for the CDR3 is TGTGCCAGCAGCTCGCTCGTCTTCAGAGGCCTCCACTTT. This codes for CASSSLVFRGLHF.

V and J are TRBV4-2 and TRBJ2-2; 11 positions agree with TRBD2. CDR1 is LGHNA, CDR2 YNFKEQ, per germline. The CDR3 is made up of 15 amino acids. The J segment lost 7 bases and the V segment lost 8 bases, leaving 9 bases of the junction unmatched. The CDR3 DNA is TGTGCCAGCTCAACTAGCGGGAGTAGAGGCGGGGAGCTGTTTTTT. As protein: CASSTSGSRGGELFF.

This chain connects TRBV14 to TRBJ1-2, with unresolved D. Trimming cost V 3 bases and J 5 bases, with 7 bases left between them. Per the germline V gene, CDR1 is SGHDN and CDR2 is FVKESK. This CDR3 is 12 amino acids long. The CDR3 loop is CASSQSFYGYTF. The CDR3, as DNA: TGTGCCAGCAGCCAGTCCTTTTATGGCTACACCTTC.

The rearrangement uses TRBV25-1 and TRBJ1-2, with D possibly TRBD1 on 5 matching bases. CDR1 is MGHDK and CDR2 is SYGVNS in the germline V gene. Trimming took off 1 base at V and 4 bases at J, with 10 bases between the two ends. The CDR3 runs to 14 residues. Written as DNA, the CDR3 is TGTGCCAGCAGTGAATCCAGGGCTCTCTATGGCTACACCTTC. It encodes CASSESRALYGYTF.

This sequence joins TRBV2 and TRBJ2-7; 9 bases are shared with TRBD1. CDR3 length equals 16 residues. V lost 0 bases to trimming and J lost 0 bases; unmatched junction nucleotides: 3. From germline, CDR1 is SNHLY and CDR2 FYNNEI. The DNA of the CDR3 is TGTGCCAGCAGTGAAGCACGACAGGGGGTCTCCTACGAGCAGTACTTC. It is translated as CASSEARQGVSYEQYF.

The rearrangement joins TRBV18 to TRBJ1-6; 7 positions match TRBD1. V lost 3 bases to trimming and J lost 5 bases; unmatched junction nucleotides: 7. This CDR3 region has 16 residues. Germline V gene lookup returns CDR1 KGHSH and CDR2 LQKENI. The CDR3 sequence: CASSPIGTADNSPLHF. The CDR3 nucleotides are TGTGCCAGCTCACCCATCGGGACAGCCGATAATTCACCCCTCCACTTT.

The genes are TRBV29-1 and TRBJ1-1; TRBD1 aligns across 7 bases. The CDR3 has 13 residues. Germline V CDR1 and CDR2: SQVTM, ANQGSEA. The V and J ends lost 6 bases and 0 bases, in that order; junction bases with no gene match: 4. CDR3 protein: CSVNRGLNTEAFF. The CDR3 DNA follows: TGCAGCGTAAACAGGGGATTGAACACTGAAGCTTTCTTT.

This clone has only one observation. This chain uses TRBV28 with TRBJ2-1, with 8 bases that match TRBD2. V lost 1 base, J lost 9 bases, and 14 bases stayed unmatched. The CDR3 is 17 residues long. Germline V gene sequence: CDR1 MDHEN, CDR2 SYDVKM. The CDR3 sequence: CASSLSPYRLARPEQFF. CDR3 DNA sequence: TGTGCCAGCAGTTTATCCCCTTATAGACTAGCGCGGCCTGAGCAGTTCTTC.

CDR3 nucleotide sequence: TGTGCCAGCAGAACGGCACTAGCGGGATTCAATGAGCAGTTCTTC. It is translated as CASRTALAGFNEQFF. The chain recombines TRBV6-5 with TRBJ2-1; 10 nucleotides agree with TRBD2. The CDR3 length is 15 residues. CDR1 MNHEY and CDR2 SVGAGI come from the germline V gene. Trimming cost V 6 bases and J 6 bases; bases outside gene matches: 8.

The rearrangement uses TRBV18 and TRBJ2-2; 7 bases map to TRBD1. Per the germline V gene, CDR1 is KGHSH and CDR2 is LQKENI. There are 15 residues in the CDR3. The V segment lost 2 bases and the J segment 4 bases; nucleotides outside the gene matches: 4. The CDR3, as DNA: TGTGCCAGCTCACCAAGGGGGCCGGTCACCGGGGAGCTGTTTTTT. It is translated as CASSPRGPVTGELFF.

The V gene is TRBV9, the J gene TRBJ2-1; D perhaps matches TRBD1 (6 bases). There are 16 residues in the CDR3. V lost 0 bases and J 2 bases, leaving 12 bases between the germline ends. CDR1 is SGDLS, CDR2 YYNGEE, per germline. CDR3 in amino acids: CASSVALGAPYNEQFF. CDR3 bases: TGTGCCAGCAGCGTAGCTTTGGGGGCCCCCTACAATGAGCAGTTCTTC.